This T cell receptor beta chain derives from a study of beta chain features in type 1 diabetes. The study reverse transcribed the entire isolated RNA, so it sequenced expressed TCRB transcripts. Clones were read by immunoSEQ multiplex PCR, and TCRdb kept only the in-frame ones, dropping some. Of around 240,000 clones listed, roughly 70% are singletons. In germline, CDR1 is SEHNR, CDR2 FQNEAQ (reference sequence). Trimming cost V 5 bases and J 8 bases, with 18 bases left between them. The CDR3 length is 15 residues. The rearrangement links TRBV7-9 to TRBJ1-4; D is perhaps TRBD1 (5 bases). The sample taken for sequencing was naive CD4+ T cells from blood. This TCR was recovered from a young man in good health. CDR3 sequence (DNA): TGTGCCAGCAGCCCTCAGAAGGGGTATCAAGAAAAACTGTTTTTT. Protein product: CASSPQKGYQEKLFF.